The sequence of this T cell receptor beta chain was determined in a study of control samples from healthy donors and cancer patients. TCRdb keeps only in-frame clones here, not all; method: immunoSEQ multiplex PCR. The data show 250,000 to 300,000 clones, with over 75% seen just once and 10% to 15% held by the top ten. This CDR3 has 18 amino acids. V lost 4 bases to trimming and J lost 8 bases; unmatched junction nucleotides: 23. CDR1 and CDR2 from the germline V gene are SGHTS and YDEGEE. The sample was PBMCs. The receptor was isolated from a woman in her fifties or sixties with lung cancer. This rearrangement joins TRBV5-8 to TRBJ1-2; 7 nucleotides align to TRBD1. In DNA form, the CDR3 reads TGTGCCAGCAGCCCTAATAGGGTGTGGGACAGTGACATTATGGGCTACACCTTC. This encodes CASSPNRVWDSDIMGYTF.